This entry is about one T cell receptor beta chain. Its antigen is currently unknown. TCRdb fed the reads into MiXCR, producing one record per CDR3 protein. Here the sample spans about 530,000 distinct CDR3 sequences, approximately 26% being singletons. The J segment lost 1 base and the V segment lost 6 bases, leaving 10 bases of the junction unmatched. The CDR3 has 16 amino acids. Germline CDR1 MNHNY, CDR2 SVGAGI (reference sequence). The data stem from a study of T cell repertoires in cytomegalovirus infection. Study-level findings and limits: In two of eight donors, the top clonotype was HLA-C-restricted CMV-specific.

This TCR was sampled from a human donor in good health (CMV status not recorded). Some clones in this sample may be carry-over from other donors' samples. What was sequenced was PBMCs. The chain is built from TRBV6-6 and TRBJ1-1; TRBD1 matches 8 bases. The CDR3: CASRKAQQGGNTEAFF. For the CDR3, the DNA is TGTGCCAGCAGAAAAGCCCAACAGGGGGGGAACACTGAAGCTTTCTTT.